The subject of this entry is one T cell receptor (beta chain). This clonotype has only a few counts. Which antigen it targets is not known. No base quality values were provided; no much bigger clone lies one nucleotide off. Ficoll-Paque density gradient centrifugation was used to isolate PBMCs. Sequencing instrument: Illumina NovaSeq 6000. Using 5'RACE with constant-segment primers, TCRalpha and TCRbeta cDNA libraries were constructed, with sample barcodes and unique molecular identifiers added in the process. Trizol reagent was used to extract RNA from every sample. Amplification of the libraries took two PCR steps, and the second step added a second sample barcode plus Illumina TruSeq adapters. Sequencing of the libraries was done on an Illumina NovaSeq, producing 2 x 150 bp paired-end reads. In the source study's methods: With migec v1.2.7, reads were demultiplexed and then collapsed into UMI-guided consensus sequences. Using mixcr v2.1.11, UMI consensuses were aligned to TRA and TRB V and J templates and then assembled into clonotypes. A clonotype was counted as expanded or contracted only when both edgeR and NoisET called the clonotype significant, with the noise models trained on biological replicates. For edgeR calls, the thresholds were a false discovery rate-adjusted p below 0.01 and a log2 fold-change of 1. As an exploratory analysis of dynamics, PCA with hierarchical clustering was applied to max-normalized trajectories of the 1000 most abundant clonotypes. Separately sequenced CD4+ and CD8+ repertoires were used to assign the CD4 or CD8 phenotype of responding clones. TCRdb reprocessed the public reads (quality trimming at Q25 with fastp, clone calling with MiXCR) and kept in-frame beta chains. Every entry covers one CDR3 protein and lists the most common genes and DNA from its rows. The authors' filters were not applied to this entry. Here the sample has 190,000 or so distinct CDR3 sequences; 20% to 25% occur a single time. The leading ten clones occupy 23% of the sample.

This sample is drawn from a study of T-cell memory formation after mild COVID-19 (dated by TCRdb to 2020 to 2022). With respect to the entire study: Most TCR sequence clusters were specific to one of the two donors. Two young, previously healthy adult volunteers made up the cohort, one male and one female. In a couple of donors, T-cell clones that expanded and contracted after mild COVID-19 were followed by sequencing TCRalpha and TCRbeta repertoires longitudinally.

The paper's findings and limits, for the study overall: Clones contracting from day 15 to 85 had balanced CD4/CD8 phenotypes, while a second wave expanding from day 15 to 37 was biased towards CD4+. Some responding clones were detected in pre-infection memory, suggesting pre-existing cross-reactive memory T cells joined the SARS-CoV-2 response. Only a couple of mild cases were covered in the study, and larger cohorts including severe cases with pre-infection samples were considered necessary. SARS-CoV-2 specificity was not confirmed for the second-wave clones peaking on day 37. Contracting CD4+ clones turned up mainly in the CM and EM memory subsets, whereas EMRA was where CD8+ clones were enriched.

The CDR3 numbers 15 residues from cysteine through phenylalanine. CDR3 DNA is the only sequence kept; it has 45 bases, read in frame from the first base. CDR1 SNHLY and CDR2 FYNNEI are derived from the germline V gene. V and J are truncated by 1 base and 4 bases respectively, leaving an intervening sequence of 13 bases. The sequence was collected from an adult woman who had mild COVID-19 (a few samples of this study predate the infection). The sample titles of this study are shuffled in the database, so cell type and time point are left out; the donor was told from shared clones. The chain is made from TRBV2 and TRBJ2-5; confidence is insufficient to name the D gene. The specimen sequenced was PBMCs or a T cell subset sorted from them (not recorded which). The base sequence is TGTGCCAGCAGTGAAGGGGCGCACAGAGGAGAGACCCAGTACTTC. It specifies CASSEGAHRGETQYF.